Described below is a single TCR beta chain sequence and its context. CDR3 length: 16 residues. Germline V gene data show CDR1 as SEHNR and CDR2 as FQNEAQ (reference sequence). V was pared by 5 bases and J by 2 bases, with 17 bases between. The data derive from a study of shared clonotypes between healthy human individuals. Clones were sequenced by immunoSEQ multiplex PCR, and TCRdb holds only the in-frame ones, with some missing. The repertoire holds approximately 640,000 clones, with roughly 91% as singletons. Caucasian adults residing in Nashville, Tennessee made up all the donors. The source material was memory CD8+ T cells from PBMCs. Subset here: CD45RO+ cells pooled with CCR7-negative TemRA cells. The sequence derives from a young man in good health. Some clones in this sample may be carry-over from other donors' samples. The chain is built from TRBV7-9 and TRBJ2-3; D is possibly TRBD1 (6 bases). CDR3 bases: TGTGCCAGCAGCCGGAACACAGGGTTACACACAGATACGCAGTATTTT. Translated, it gives CASSRNTGLHTDTQYF.